What follows are 28 T cell receptor beta chains derived from one specimen sequenced in a study of tissue T cells after allogeneic stem cell transplantation. Produced via immunoSEQ multiplex PCR; TCRdb's table is partial and in-frame only. The table records some 520 clones, about 80% of them present only once. The sample was liver tissue, taken at autopsy. These receptors were taken from a female patient aged 35 to 69 with steroid-refractory graft-versus-host disease after an allogeneic stem cell transplant. T cells may partly derive from the graft donor.

This chain links TRBV7-9 with TRBJ1-2; D ambiguous. Trimming removed 3 bases at V and 7 bases at J, with 12 bases between. This CDR3 comprises 13 residues. Germline CDR1 and CDR2: SEHNR and FQNEAQ (reference sequence). CDR3 coding DNA: TGTGCCAGCAGCTTCCCCCTCCGTCCTGGCTACACCTTC. Translated: CASSFPLRPGYTF. The full variable domain, completed using reference TRBV7-9 and TRBJ1-2, is DTGVSQNPRHKITKRGQNVTFRCDPISEHNRLYWYRQTLGQGPEFLTYFQNEAQLEKSRLLSDRFSAERPKGSFSTLEIQRTEQGDSAMYLCASSFPLRPGYTFGSGTRLTVV.

V is TRBV10-1 and J is TRBJ2-1, with 12 bases lining up with TRBD2. Germline values: CDR1 WNHNN, CDR2 SYGVQD (reference sequence). Trimming cost V 5 bases and J 9 bases; bases outside gene matches: 2. The CDR3 runs to 13 residues. The CDR3 DNA is TGCGCCAGCAGTAGGACTAGCGGGGTTGAGCAGTTCTTC. This encodes CASSRTSGVEQFF.

This chain uses TRBV2 with TRBJ2-2, with D possibly matching TRBD1 (5 bases). The V end was cut by 5 bases, the J end by 0 bases, with 16 bases between. The CDR3 is 17 residues long. Germline values: CDR1 SNHLY, CDR2 FYNNEI. The CDR3 is CASSLDTAATNTGELFF. CDR3 nucleotide sequence: TGTGCCAGCAGTTTGGACACGGCGGCAACGAACACCGGGGAGCTGTTTTTT.

The V gene is TRBV6-5, the J gene TRBJ2-3; 7 bases agree with TRBD2. Germline lookup yields CDR1 MNHEY and CDR2 SVGAGI. V was clipped by 9 bases and J by 2 bases; unmatched bases: 2. The CDR3 is 12 amino acids. CDR3 in amino acids: CASTSDTDTQYF. As DNA, the CDR3 is TGTGCCAGTACTAGCGACACAGATACGCAGTATTTT.

The J gene is TRBJ2-7, the V gene TRBV27, with TRBD1 matching 7 bases. Germline CDR1 MNHEY, CDR2 SMNVEV (reference sequence). V lost 6 bases to trimming and J lost 2 bases; unmatched junction nucleotides: 4. This CDR3 region has 13 residues. The CDR3 DNA sequence: TGTGCCAGCAGACTAGGGACAGCCTACGAGCAGTACTTC. Its protein product is CASRLGTAYEQYF.

V and J are TRBV6-5 and TRBJ2-3, with D possibly matching TRBD2 (6 bases). V lost 7 bases and J 8 bases, leaving 13 bases between the germline ends. The CDR3 runs to 12 residues. Germline V CDR1 and CDR2: MNHEY, SVGAGI. CDR3 protein: CASTGGYRTQYF. The CDR3 coding sequence is TGTGCCAGCACCGGAGGGTACCGTACGCAGTATTTT.

The chain couples TRBV12-3 or TRBV12-4 to TRBJ1-2; D ambiguous. V lost 0 bases and J 14 bases, leaving 13 bases between the germline ends. The CDR3 spans 12 residues. In nucleotides, the CDR3 is TGTGCCAGCAGTTTAGCCTCAACGGGCGAAACCTTC. Amino acids: CASSLASTGETF.

The CDR3 loop is CASSYSRTGGEKLFF. CDR3 DNA: TGTGCCAGCAGTTACTCACGGACAGGGGGGGAAAAACTGTTTTTT. The chain couples TRBV6-5 to TRBJ1-4; 10 positions match TRBD1. V was pared by 0 bases and J by 8 bases, with 3 bases of the junction left unmatched. Germline V CDR1 and CDR2: MNHEY, SVGAGI. This CDR3 has 15 amino acids.

The chain has TRBV18 and TRBJ2-5, with 7 bases identical to TRBD1. The V gene end was trimmed by 5 bases and the J gene end by 2 bases; junction bases not matched to a gene: 5. CDR1 is KGHSH, CDR2 LQKENI, per germline. The CDR3 runs 14 residues. CDR3 in amino acids: CASSSRGQQETQYF. The CDR3 DNA sequence: TGTGCCAGCTCATCTAGGGGACAGCAAGAGACCCAGTACTTC.

The chain is built from TRBV19 and TRBJ1-6, with no clear D. The CDR3 is made up of 18 amino acids. Trimming removed 7 bases at V and 7 bases at J, with 26 bases between. The germline gives CDR1 LNHDA, CDR2 SQIVND (reference sequence). Written as DNA, the CDR3 is TGTGCCAGTACCACTTTATGGACGGGAGCCAAGGGAAATTCACCCCTCCACTTT. This encodes CASTTLWTGAKGNSPLHF.

The rearrangement joins TRBV19 to TRBJ2-1; 10 bases match TRBD2. CDR1 LNHDA and CDR2 SQIVND come from the germline V gene (reference sequence). V was pared by 4 bases and J by 4 bases, with 1 base of the junction left unmatched. This CDR3 spans 14 amino acids. The CDR3 DNA follows: TGTGCCAGTAGTAAGACTAGCGGGTACAATGAGCAGTTCTTC. It yields the protein CASSKTSGYNEQFF.

This sequence joins TRBV4-1 and TRBJ2-7, with TRBD1 matching over 7 bases. The CDR3 runs 14 residues. V trimming: 3 bases; J trimming: 3 bases; junction bases outside the gene matches: 5. Germline CDR1 MGHRA, CDR2 YSYEKL. In DNA, the CDR3 is TGCGCCAGCAGCCATTTCCGGGACAGCTACGAGCAGTACTTC. This gives the protein CASSHFRDSYEQYF.

This clone has only one observation. The CDR3 DNA reads TGCGCCAGCAGCCAAGATCTAAGGGGGCATGGCTACACCTTC. Translated: CASSQDLRGHGYTF. This rearrangement joins TRBV4-1 to TRBJ1-2; 7 nucleotides align to TRBD1. Germline V gene lookup returns CDR1 MGHRA and CDR2 YSYEKL. This CDR3 has 14 residues. V lost 0 bases to trimming and J lost 6 bases; unmatched junction nucleotides: 4.

This clone was seen just once. V gene TRBV2 combines with J gene TRBJ2-1, with unresolved D. The CDR3 loop spans 16 amino acids. Germline CDR1 is SNHLY and CDR2 is FYNNEI. V shed 2 bases and J shed 0 bases, with 11 bases lying between them. CDR3 in DNA: TGTGCCAGCAGTGAATACCCCCAGAGCTCCTACAATGAGCAGTTCTTC. Amino acid sequence: CASSEYPQSSYNEQFF.

The gene calls are TRBV19 and TRBJ1-5; maybe TRBD1 (6 bases). Deletions cut 6 bases from V and 0 bases from J, with 12 bases between. Germline CDR1 and CDR2: LNHDA and SQIVND (reference sequence). This CDR3 has 15 amino acids. DNA of the CDR3: TGTGCCAGTAGCACAAGGGGGATTAGCAATCAGCCCCAGCATTTT. As protein: CASSTRGISNQPQHF.

The chain links TRBV10-2 to TRBJ2-3; 13 nucleotides agree with TRBD2. The germline V gene has CDR1 WSHSY and CDR2 SAAADI. This CDR3 contains 16 residues. Trimming cost V 4 bases and J 2 bases; bases outside gene matches: 3. The CDR3 is CASSAGLAGYTDTQYF. CDR3 in DNA: TGCGCCAGCAGTGCGGGACTAGCGGGGTACACAGATACGCAGTATTTT.

This clone was found once. The chain recombines TRBV7-8 with TRBJ2-2; 14 bases match TRBD2. The length of the CDR3 is 15 residues. The germline CDR1 and CDR2 sequences are SGHVS and FQNEAQ. The V gene end was trimmed by 5 bases and the J gene end by 7 bases; junction bases not matched to a gene: 3. CDR3: CASSHGTSGSGELFF. The CDR3 coding sequence is TGTGCCAGCAGCCACGGGACTAGCGGGAGCGGGGAGCTGTTTTTT.

This clone was seen a single time. The chain is built from TRBV5-1 and TRBJ2-5; unclear D gene. CDR3 length: 16 amino acids. Trimming took 0 bases from V and 1 from J, leaving 13 bases between them. CDR1 and CDR2 from the germline V gene are SGHRS and YFSETQ. CDR3 sequence reads: CASSLAGWWGQETQYF. The CDR3 DNA sequence: TGCGCCAGCAGCTTGGCTGGGTGGTGGGGCCAAGAGACCCAGTACTTC.

This clone turned up a few times. The rearrangement uses TRBV6-1 and TRBJ2-1; D gene uncertain. There are 15 residues in the CDR3. CDR1 and CDR2 from the germline V gene are MNHNS and SASEGT. V dropped 2 bases and J dropped 5 bases, with 13 bases sitting between them. CDR3 in amino acids: CASSETPPPNNEQFF. CDR3 bases: TGTGCCAGCAGTGAAACGCCTCCACCAAACAATGAGCAGTTCTTC.

The chain uses TRBV19 and TRBJ1-6; D is uncertain. The germline V and J ends were trimmed by 3 bases and 8 bases, with 23 bases remaining between them. CDR1 is LNHDA and CDR2 is SQIVND in the germline V gene (reference sequence). The CDR3 consists of 18 residues. CDR3 in DNA: TGTGCCAGTAGTATGTCTTTTAGGCCCGAGGTTACCCATTCACCCCTCCACTTT. Residues: CASSMSFRPEVTHSPLHF. The full variable domain, rest sourced from reference TRBV19 and TRBJ1-6, is DGGITQSPKYLFRKEGQNVTLSCEQNLNHDAMYWYRQDPGQGLRLIYYSQIVNDFQKGDIAEGYSVSREKKESFPLTVTSAQKNPTAFYLCASSMSFRPEVTHSPLHFGNGTRLTVT.

This clone turned up a few times. The rearrangement uses TRBV11-1 and TRBJ1-1, with 7 positions matching TRBD1. Germline V CDR1 and CDR2: SGHAT, FQDESV (reference sequence). The junction had 14 bases not matched to a gene; V was cut back by 5 bases and J by 11 bases. The CDR3 extends over 14 amino acids. The CDR3 sequence is CASSPSVWQGDAFF. The CDR3 DNA reads as TGTGCCAGCAGCCCTAGCGTCTGGCAGGGGGACGCTTTCTTT.

This clone was found once. The V and J genes are TRBV4-2 and TRBJ2-1; D may correspond to TRBD1 or TRBD2 (10 bases each). This CDR3 comprises 21 residues. V was clipped by 7 bases and J by 5 bases, with 36 bases between them. Looked up from germline, CDR1 is LGHNA and CDR2 is YNFKEQ. CDR3 region: CASTHPPGTGVTSGSHNEQFF. CDR3 in DNA: TGTGCCAGCACCCACCCCCCCGGGACAGGGGTGACTAGCGGGTCTCACAATGAGCAGTTCTTC.

The chain links TRBV19 to TRBJ2-7; tentatively, D is TRBD1 (6 bases). V was pared by 1 base and J by 0 bases, with 7 bases between. The germline CDR1 and CDR2 sequences are LNHDA and SQIVND (reference sequence). The CDR3 spans 14 residues. The CDR3 loop reads CASSIVGASYEQYF. The CDR3 DNA sequence: TGTGCCAGTAGTATAGTGGGGGCCTCCTACGAGCAGTACTTC.

The rearrangement uses TRBV7-9 and TRBJ2-5; the D gene is possibly TRBD2 (6 bases). The CDR3 runs to 17 residues. Trimming left V 3 bases short and J 1 base short, with 18 bases between. Germline V gives CDR1 SEHNR, CDR2 FQNEAQ (reference sequence). The CDR3 loop is CASSFYRLRDSQETQYF. CDR3 DNA sequence: TGTGCCAGCAGCTTTTATCGCCTCAGGGACTCCCAAGAGACCCAGTACTTC. The complete variable domain, with remaining parts taken from reference TRBV7-9 and TRBJ2-5, reads DTGVSQNPRHKITKRGQNVTFRCDPISEHNRLYWYRQTLGQGPEFLTYFQNEAQLEKSRLLSDRFSAERPKGSFSTLEIQRTEQGDSAMYLCASSFYRLRDSQETQYFGPGTRLLVL.

The chain combines TRBV10-3 with TRBJ2-1; D gene ambiguous. Trimming removed 3 bases from V and 8 bases from J, with 17 bases in between. Germline CDR1 ENHRY, CDR2 SYGVKD. This CDR3 has 15 residues. The CDR3 sequence is CAISDIGSLRDEQFF. The CDR3 region has the DNA TGTGCCATCAGTGATATTGGCTCCCTCCGGGATGAGCAGTTCTTC.

The rearrangement links TRBV6-2 or TRBV6-3 to TRBJ2-1; 8 bases align to TRBD2. Germline trimming cut 0 bases from V and 4 bases from J; bases unmatched to any gene: 2. Germline loops: CDR1 MNHEY, CDR2 SVGEGT. CDR3 length: 15 amino acids. CDR3 in DNA: TGTGCCAGCAGTTACTCGAGCGGGAGTTACAATGAGCAGTTCTTC. It codes for CASSYSSGSYNEQFF.

The chain recombines TRBV6-6 with TRBJ1-6; D may be TRBD1 (5 bases). The CDR3 runs to 16 residues. Between the trimmed V and J ends, which lost 3 bases and 1 base, there was a span of 10 bases. In germline, CDR1 is MNHNY, CDR2 SVGAGI (reference sequence). CDR3 residues: CASSYGTGSYNSPLHF. DNA for the CDR3: TGTGCCAGCAGTTATGGGACGGGGTCCTATAATTCACCCCTCCACTTT.

The rearrangement uses TRBV6-6 and TRBJ1-5, with 7 bases aligning to TRBD1. Germline CDR1 MNHNY, CDR2 SVGAGI (reference sequence). The CDR3 loop spans 14 amino acids. The J segment lost 2 bases and the V segment lost 3 bases, leaving 1 base of the junction unmatched. CDR3 sequence (DNA): TGTGCCAGCAGTTATACAGGGGGCAATCAGCCCCAGCATTTT. Its protein is CASSYTGGNQPQHF.